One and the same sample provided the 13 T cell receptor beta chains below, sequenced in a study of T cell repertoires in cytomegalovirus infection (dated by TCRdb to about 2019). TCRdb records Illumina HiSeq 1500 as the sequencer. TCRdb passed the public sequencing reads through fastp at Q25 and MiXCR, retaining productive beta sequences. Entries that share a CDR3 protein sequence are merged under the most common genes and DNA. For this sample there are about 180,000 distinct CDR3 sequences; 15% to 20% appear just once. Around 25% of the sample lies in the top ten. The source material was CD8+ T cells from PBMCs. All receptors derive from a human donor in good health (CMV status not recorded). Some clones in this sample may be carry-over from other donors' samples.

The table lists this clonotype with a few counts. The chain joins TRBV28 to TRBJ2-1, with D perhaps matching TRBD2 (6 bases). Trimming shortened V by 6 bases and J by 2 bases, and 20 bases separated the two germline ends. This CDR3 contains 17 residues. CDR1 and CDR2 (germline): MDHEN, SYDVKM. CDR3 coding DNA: TGTGCCAGCAGCTCGGGACTCCTAGAGATGCCCTACAATGAGCAGTTCTTC. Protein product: CASSSGLLEMPYNEQFF.

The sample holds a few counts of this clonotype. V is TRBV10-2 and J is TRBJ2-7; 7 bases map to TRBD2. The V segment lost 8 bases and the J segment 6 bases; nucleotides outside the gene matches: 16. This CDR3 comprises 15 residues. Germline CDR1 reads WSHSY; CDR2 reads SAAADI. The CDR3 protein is CASRGGTGLEGEQYF. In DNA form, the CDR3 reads TGCGCCAGCCGGGGAGGGACTGGTCTAGAGGGCGAGCAGTACTTC.

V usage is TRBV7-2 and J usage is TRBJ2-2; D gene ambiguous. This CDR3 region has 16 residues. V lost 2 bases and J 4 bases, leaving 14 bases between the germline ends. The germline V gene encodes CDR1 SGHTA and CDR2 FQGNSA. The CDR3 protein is CASSLRARSTTGELFF. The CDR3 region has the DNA TGTGCCAGCAGCTTAAGGGCCAGGTCAACCACCGGGGAGCTGTTTTTT.

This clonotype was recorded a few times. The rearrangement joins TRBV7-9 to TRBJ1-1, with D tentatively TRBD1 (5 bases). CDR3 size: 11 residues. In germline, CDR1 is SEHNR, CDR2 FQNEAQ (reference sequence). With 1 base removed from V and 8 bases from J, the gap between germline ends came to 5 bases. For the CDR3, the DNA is TGTGCCAGCAGCTTAGACAGGGAAGCTTTCTTT. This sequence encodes CASSLDREAFF.

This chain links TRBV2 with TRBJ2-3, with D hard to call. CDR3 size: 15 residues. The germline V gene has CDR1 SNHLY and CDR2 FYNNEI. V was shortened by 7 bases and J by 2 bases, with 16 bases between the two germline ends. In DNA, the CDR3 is TGTGCCAGCACTACCCCGGCAGGTCTCACAGATACGCAGTATTTT. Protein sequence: CASTTPAGLTDTQYF.

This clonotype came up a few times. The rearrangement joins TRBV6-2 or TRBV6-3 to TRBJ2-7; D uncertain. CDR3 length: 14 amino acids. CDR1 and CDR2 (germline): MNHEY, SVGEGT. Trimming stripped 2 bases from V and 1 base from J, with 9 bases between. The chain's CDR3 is CASSYINRSYEQYF. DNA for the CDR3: TGTGCCAGCAGTTACATTAACCGTTCCTACGAGCAGTACTTC.

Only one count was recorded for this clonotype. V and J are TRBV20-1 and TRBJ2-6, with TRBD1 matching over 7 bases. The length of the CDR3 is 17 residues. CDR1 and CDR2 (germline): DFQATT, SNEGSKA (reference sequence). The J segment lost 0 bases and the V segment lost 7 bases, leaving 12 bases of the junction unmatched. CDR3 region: CSVRGPHPLSGANVLTF. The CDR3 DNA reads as TGCAGTGTTAGGGGGCCTCACCCACTCTCTGGGGCCAACGTCCTGACTTTC.

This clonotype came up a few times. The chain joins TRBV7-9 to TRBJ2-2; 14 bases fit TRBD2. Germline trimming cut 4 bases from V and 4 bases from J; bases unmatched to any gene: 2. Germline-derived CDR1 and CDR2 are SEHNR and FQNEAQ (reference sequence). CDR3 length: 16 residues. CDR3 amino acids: CASSSGTSGGTGELFF. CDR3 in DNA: TGTGCCAGCAGCTCCGGGACTAGCGGGGGCACCGGGGAGCTGTTTTTT.

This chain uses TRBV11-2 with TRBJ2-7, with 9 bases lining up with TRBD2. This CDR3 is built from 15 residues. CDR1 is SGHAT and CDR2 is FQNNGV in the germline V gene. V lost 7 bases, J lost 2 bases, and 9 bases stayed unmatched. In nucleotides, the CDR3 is TGTGCCAGCACCCCGGGACTAGCTTTAGCCTACGAGCAGTACTTC. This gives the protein CASTPGLALAYEQYF.

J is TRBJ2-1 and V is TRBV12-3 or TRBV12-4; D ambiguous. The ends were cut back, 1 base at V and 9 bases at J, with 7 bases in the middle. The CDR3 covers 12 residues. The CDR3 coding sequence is TGTGCCAGCAGTTTAGTACGAGGTGAGCAGTTCTTC. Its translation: CASSLVRGEQFF.

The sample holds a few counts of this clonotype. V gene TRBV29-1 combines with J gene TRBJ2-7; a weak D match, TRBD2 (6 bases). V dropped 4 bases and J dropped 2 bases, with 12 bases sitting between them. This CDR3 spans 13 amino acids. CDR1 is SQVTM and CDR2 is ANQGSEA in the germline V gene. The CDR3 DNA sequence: TGCAGCGTTGCAGGAGGGGTAACCTACGAGCAGTACTTC. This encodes CSVAGGVTYEQYF.

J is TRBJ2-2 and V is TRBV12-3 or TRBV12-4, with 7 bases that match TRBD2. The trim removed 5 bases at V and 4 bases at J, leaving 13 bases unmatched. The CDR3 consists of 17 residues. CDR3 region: CASSQGARLAFTGELFF. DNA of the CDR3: TGTGCCAGCAGTCAAGGGGCTCGACTAGCATTCACCGGGGAGCTGTTTTTT.

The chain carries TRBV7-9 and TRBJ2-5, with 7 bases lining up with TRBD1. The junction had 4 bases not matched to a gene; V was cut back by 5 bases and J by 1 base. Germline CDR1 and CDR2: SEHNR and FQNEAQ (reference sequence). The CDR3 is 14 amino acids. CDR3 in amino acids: CASSLDRSQETQYF. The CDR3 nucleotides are TGTGCCAGCAGCCTGGACAGGAGCCAAGAGACCCAGTACTTC.